The clone carrying this T cell receptor (beta chain) was detected a few times. The sample is drawn from a study of cytotoxic CD8 clonotypes in ibrutinib-treated CLL. There are 15 residues in the CDR3. CDR1 and CDR2 (germline): SGDLS, YYNGEE. V was pared by 3 bases and J by 1 base, with 3 bases of the junction left unmatched. The targeted sequencing depth was 1 in 200,000 to 1 in 1 million T cells. Using immunoSEQ multiplex PCR, the repertoire was profiled, and TCRdb retains in-frame clones only, with some absent. The sample holds 40,000 to 60,000 clones, around 53% seen once. V gene TRBV9 combines with J gene TRBJ2-2; 7 nucleotides line up with TRBD2. This clonotype was sampled from a human donor with chronic lymphocytic leukemia. The sample consisted of PBMCs, taken after 12 months of ibrutinib treatment. Written as DNA, the CDR3 is TGTGCCAGCAGCGGGGAGGGGTGGAACACCGGGGAGCTGTTTTTT. It yields the protein CASSGEGWNTGELFF. Using reference TRBV9 and TRBJ2-2 for the parts outside the CDR3, the full variable domain is DSGVTQTPKHLITATGQRVTLRCSPRSGDLSVYWYQQSLDQGLQFLIQYYNGEERAKGNILERFSAQQFPDLHSELNLSSLELGDSALYFCASSGEGWNTGELFFGEGSRLTVL.